The entry below describes one T cell receptor (beta chain). Its target is not known. This CDR3 contains 12 residues. Trimming took off 7 bases at V and 2 bases at J, with 9 bases between the two ends. CDR1 is LNHNV, CDR2 YYDKDF, per germline (reference sequence). The protocol was immunoSEQ multiplex PCR, while the TCRdb copy is restricted to in-frame clones and leaves out a portion. The sample shows 150,000 or so clones, 80% to 95% of them seen only once. The sample is drawn from a study of T cell responses to AZD1222 COVID-19 vaccine. At the level of the study: Whether given at about 4 or about 12 weeks, second doses were pooled. Findings and caveats of the study: Spike-specific TCR repertoires showed rising breadth and depth after two AZD1222 doses. The sample set comprised mostly white British donors with more females, and clonal diversity was possibly underestimated.

The V and J genes are TRBV15 and TRBJ2-7; D is ambiguous. This receptor was obtained from an adult in good health. Specimen: peripheral blood, collected on day 0 of AZD1222 vaccination. The CDR3: CATTARTYEQYF. The CDR3 region has the DNA TGTGCCACCACAGCCCGGACCTACGAGCAGTACTTC.